These 21 T cell receptor beta chains share one sample of origin, sequenced in a study of blood T cell repertoires in COVID-19. Generated by immunoSEQ multiplex PCR, the TCRdb table keeps only in-frame clones and is missing some. The sample has 220,000 or so clones, over 65% seen once; the top ten hold more than 3%. The sample consisted of PBMCs or T cells enriched from blood (not recorded which). The receptors stem from a woman aged 55-70 years who had recovered from COVID-19.

This clone was recorded a few times. The chain employs TRBV27 and TRBJ2-7; 9 nucleotides match TRBD2. Germline V gene lookup returns CDR1 MNHEY and CDR2 SMNVEV (reference sequence). The length of the CDR3 is 15 residues. Trimming took 4 bases from V and 7 from J; bases not matched to a gene: 11. The CDR3: CASSYVAGALLEQYF. DNA of the CDR3: TGTGCCAGCAGTTACGTAGCGGGAGCCCTCCTTGAGCAGTACTTC.

Concerning this clone: Other DNA sequences in this sample translate to the same CDR3. The chain uses TRBV5-1 and TRBJ2-7; tentative D call: TRBD2 (5 bases). The CDR3 sequence is 13 residues long. The germline V gene encodes CDR1 SGHRS and CDR2 YFSETQ. With 1 base removed from V and 1 base from J, the gap between germline ends came to 6 bases. The CDR3 here is CASSLTGSYEQYF. For the CDR3, the DNA is TGCGCCAGCAGCTTGACGGGGTCCTACGAGCAGTACTTC. Together with reference TRBV5-1 and TRBJ2-7, the CDR3 gives the full variable domain: KAGVTQTPRYLIKTRGQQVTLSCSPISGHRSVSWYQQTPGQGLQFLFEYFSETQRNKGNFPGRFSGRQFSNSRSEMNVSTLELGDSALYLCASSLTGSYEQYFGPGTRLTVT.

The CDR3 DNA follows: TGTGCCACCCTGGGACTAGCGGAAAACACCGGGGAGCTGTTTTTT. Its protein product is CATLGLAENTGELFF. The rearrangement joins TRBV7-2 to TRBJ2-2, with TRBD2 matching over 11 bases. CDR3 length: 15 residues. Germline V gene data show CDR1 as SGHTA and CDR2 as FQGNSA. V dropped 10 bases and J dropped 2; count of bases not matched to a gene: 6.

The chain uses TRBV7-2 and TRBJ1-2; D is unclear. Germline CDR1 is SGHTA and CDR2 is FQGNSA. There are 13 residues in the CDR3. Trimming stripped 2 bases from V and 1 base from J, with 5 bases between. CDR3 protein: CASSLSVNYGYTF. The DNA of the CDR3 is TGTGCCAGCAGCTTAAGCGTTAACTATGGCTACACCTTC. Full variable domain (outside the CDR3, taken from reference TRBV7-2 and TRBJ1-2): GAGVSQSPSNKVTEKGKDVELRCDPISGHTALYWYRQSLGQGLEFLIYFQGNSAPDKSGLPSDRFSAERTGGSVSTLTIQRTQQEDSAVYLCASSLSVNYGYTFGSGTRLTVV.

This clone has just one count. The chain combines TRBV7-2 with TRBJ2-7; D perhaps matches TRBD2 (6 bases). Germline V gene sequence: CDR1 SGHTA, CDR2 FQGNSA. The CDR3 is made up of 13 amino acids. V was trimmed by 4 bases and J by 6 bases, leaving 13 bases between them. CDR3 sequence: CASSSFTGVEQYF. As DNA, the CDR3 is TGTGCCAGCAGCTCTTTTACGGGAGTCGAGCAGTACTTC.

The V and J genes are TRBV6-6 and TRBJ1-1; 8 nucleotides agree with TRBD1. Losses at the gene ends were 2 bases for V and 5 bases for J; bases not matched to a gene: 4. This CDR3 has 14 residues. Per the germline V gene, CDR1 is MNHNY and CDR2 is SVGAGI (reference sequence). The CDR3, as DNA: TGTGCCAGCAGTTACGGAAACAGGGGGACTGAAGCTTTCTTT. The encoded protein is CASSYGNRGTEAFF.

The V and J genes are TRBV6-5 and TRBJ2-1, with a possible D match to TRBD2 (7 bases). The CDR3 length is 14 residues. The germline V and J ends were trimmed by 2 bases and 5 bases, with 10 bases remaining between them. CDR1 and CDR2 (germline): MNHEY, SVGAGI. The CDR3 region is CASSYGRGHNEQFF. In nucleotides, the CDR3 is TGTGCCAGCAGTTACGGGCGGGGGCACAATGAGCAGTTCTTC.

The rearrangement links TRBV19 to TRBJ1-4; TRBD1 matches at 7 bases. The CDR3 totals 13 residues. V lost 3 bases to trimming and J lost 8 bases; unmatched junction nucleotides: 3. The germline gives CDR1 LNHDA, CDR2 SQIVND (reference sequence). The CDR3 nucleotides are TGTGCCAGTAGTATGGGACAGTGGGAAAAACTGTTTTTT. This encodes CASSMGQWEKLFF.

This clone was detected a few times. The J gene is TRBJ2-5, the V gene TRBV4-1, with a weak D call TRBD2 (7 bases). In germline, CDR1 is MGHRA, CDR2 YSYEKL. This CDR3 is built from 17 residues. The V and J ends lost 4 bases and 4 bases respectively, with 22 bases between them. For the CDR3, the DNA is TGCGCCAGCAGCCTTGACCTAGGGGGGGGGAGACCAGAGACCCAGTACTTC. Translating gives CASSLDLGGGRPETQYF.

The rearrangement uses TRBV12-3 or TRBV12-4 and TRBJ1-5; maybe TRBD1 (6 bases). The CDR3 has 13 amino acids. Between the trimmed V and J ends, which lost 6 bases and 3 bases, there was a span of 9 bases. CDR3 sequence reads: CASRGQPNQPQHF. The CDR3 DNA reads TGTGCCAGCAGAGGACAGCCCAATCAGCCCCAGCATTTT.

This sequence joins TRBV5-1 and TRBJ1-2, with 7 bases matching TRBD1. Per the germline V gene, CDR1 is SGHRS and CDR2 is YFSETQ. V gave up 0 bases and J gave up 5 bases; unmatched junction bases: 4. This CDR3 region has 14 residues. This CDR3 reads CASSLGDREYGYTF. The CDR3 region has the DNA TGCGCCAGCAGCTTGGGTGACAGGGAGTATGGCTACACCTTC.

The gene calls are TRBV7-8 and TRBJ1-3, with unresolved D. This CDR3 spans 15 amino acids. V lost 5 bases to trimming and J lost 2 bases, with 13 bases between them. Germline loops: CDR1 SGHVS, CDR2 FQNEAQ. The CDR3 protein is CASSPRARPGNTIYF. The CDR3, as DNA: TGTGCCAGCAGCCCGAGGGCCCGACCTGGAAACACCATATATTTT.

The gene calls are TRBV29-1 and TRBJ2-7, with D possibly matching TRBD1 (5 bases). Germline V CDR1 and CDR2: SQVTM, ANQGSEA. Between the trimmed V and J ends, which lost 3 bases and 2 bases, there was a span of 11 bases. The CDR3 length is 13 residues. The CDR3 DNA sequence: TGCAGCGTTGAGGCAGGGCCCCCCTACGAGCAGTACTTC. It codes for CSVEAGPPYEQYF.

V and J are TRBV11-2 and TRBJ2-3, with TRBD2 identical over 8 bases. In germline, CDR1 is SGHAT, CDR2 FQNNGV. CDR3 length: 13 residues. The junction had 3 bases not matched to a gene; V was cut back by 5 bases and J by 5 bases. As DNA, the CDR3 is TGTGCCAGCAGCACTGCGGGGGGAGATACGCAGTATTTT. Amino acids: CASSTAGGDTQYF.

This sequence joins TRBV7-9 and TRBJ2-1; 12 nucleotides match TRBD2. V gave up 4 bases and J gave up 8 bases; unmatched junction bases: 9. CDR3 size: 16 residues. Looked up from germline, CDR1 is SEHNR and CDR2 is FQNEAQ (reference sequence). In DNA, the CDR3 is TGTGCCAGCAGCTATCAGACTAGCGGGAGTCTGTATGAGCAGTTCTTC. Protein: CASSYQTSGSLYEQFF. Combining the CDR3 with reference TRBV7-9 and TRBJ2-1 gives the whole variable domain DTGVSQNPRHKITKRGQNVTFRCDPISEHNRLYWYRQTLGQGPEFLTYFQNEAQLEKSRLLSDRFSAERPKGSFSTLEIQRTEQGDSAMYLCASSYQTSGSLYEQFFGPGTRLTVL.

The V and J genes are TRBV6-6 and TRBJ1-2; tentatively, D is TRBD1 (5 bases). Trimming removed 6 bases at V and 1 base at J, with 9 bases between. The CDR3 has 13 amino acids. CDR1 and CDR2 (germline): MNHNY, SVGAGI (reference sequence). The CDR3 DNA reads TGTGCCAGCAGCCTAGACAGTAACTATGGCTACACCTTC. Encoded protein: CASSLDSNYGYTF.

This rearrangement joins TRBV5-1 to TRBJ2-7; 9 bases agree with TRBD1. The CDR3 is 13 amino acids. Trimming at V came to 3 bases and at J to 3 bases, leaving 1 base not matched to a gene. Germline assignment: CDR1 SGHRS and CDR2 YFSETQ. Here the CDR3 DNA reads TGCGCCAGCAGCTCGGGACAGGGCTACGAGCAGTACTTC. Its translation: CASSSGQGYEQYF. The whole variable domain, filled in from reference TRBV5-1 and TRBJ2-7, reads KAGVTQTPRYLIKTRGQQVTLSCSPISGHRSVSWYQQTPGQGLQFLFEYFSETQRNKGNFPGRFSGRQFSNSRSEMNVSTLELGDSALYLCASSSGQGYEQYFGPGTRLTVT.

The chain carries TRBV6-1 and TRBJ1-5; D perhaps matches TRBD1 (5 bases). The germline V gene has CDR1 MNHNS and CDR2 SASEGT. The CDR3 length is 15 residues. Trimming took 2 bases from V and 4 from J, leaving 12 bases between them. The CDR3 DNA reads TGTGCCAGCAGTGAACGTAGGGGAGGAAATCAGCCCCAGCATTTT. It is translated as CASSERRGGNQPQHF.

The genes are TRBV12-3 or TRBV12-4 and TRBJ1-5; D uncertain. Trimming removed 7 bases at V and 3 bases at J, with 10 bases between. The CDR3 length is 13 residues. CDR3 sequence reads: CASTMGLNQPQHF. DNA for the CDR3: TGTGCCAGCACAATGGGCCTCAATCAGCCCCAGCATTTT.

The rearrangement joins TRBV12-3 or TRBV12-4 to TRBJ2-5; D might be TRBD2 (5 bases). The V end lost 5 bases, the J end lost 4 bases, and 8 bases lay between the germline ends. The CDR3 runs 12 residues. In nucleotides, the CDR3 is TGTGCCAGCAGTGGGGAGTCAGAGACCCAGTACTTC. The encoded protein is CASSGESETQYF.

This clone was recorded once. This chain links TRBV2 with TRBJ2-2, with D perhaps TRBD1 (6 bases). The germline gives CDR1 SNHLY, CDR2 FYNNEI. V dropped 4 bases and J dropped 1 base, with 10 bases sitting between them. The CDR3 has 15 amino acids. The DNA of the CDR3 is TGTGCCAGCAGTGCGACAGGTGGGAACACCGGGGAGCTGTTTTTT. Protein sequence: CASSATGGNTGELFF.